This TCR beta chain was obtained from a study of blood T cell repertoires in COVID-19. Study information: Both acute and convalescent COVID-19 samples were obtained from the United States, Italy and Spain. The analysed material was cDNA or gDNA that came from T cells, B-cell-depleted T cells, or PBMCs.

Authors' analysis steps: Estimation of nucleated cell counts was performed using reference gene primer amplification. Method: immunoSEQ multiplex PCR; TCRdb's copy keeps in-frame clones and lacks some. V, J and clone size reflect that table, while D and trimming were determined from the DNA. In the table there are about 47,000 clones, 88% of which are singletons. The origin of this receptor is a man over 45 with active COVID-19. Source material: peripheral blood.

In DNA, the CDR3 is TGTGCCAGTACAGGGGTACAGGCTGGAAACACCATATATTTT. Amino acid sequence: CASTGVQAGNTIYF. The rearrangement uses TRBV19 and TRBJ1-3, with D perhaps TRBD1 (6 bases). Germline V CDR1 and CDR2: LNHDA, SQIVND (reference sequence). The CDR3 length is 14 residues. Between the trimmed V and J ends, which lost 7 bases and 2 bases, there was a span of 12 bases.